Below, 10 T cell receptor beta chains from the same sample are listed, as sequenced in a study of cytomegalovirus exposure and HLA in healthy donors. Primers: 60 Vbeta forward and 13 Jbeta reverse. The method was immunoSEQ multiplex PCR; TCRdb's version includes in-frame clones alone and lacks a portion of them. The sample gives approximately 70,000 clones, about 74% of which show up once; about an eighth is in the top ten. The sequenced material came from PBMCs. Source of these receptors: a human donor in good health.

The chain employs TRBV6-5 and TRBJ1-1; TRBD1 matches at 9 bases. CDR1 and CDR2 (germline): MNHEY, SVGAGI. V gave up 6 bases and J gave up 1 base; unmatched junction bases: 6. There are 15 residues in the CDR3. The CDR3 protein is CASRESTGGNTEAFF. Written as DNA, the CDR3 is TGTGCCAGCAGAGAATCGACAGGGGGGAACACTGAAGCTTTCTTT.

This rearrangement joins TRBV10-3 to TRBJ2-5, with D tentatively TRBD1 (5 bases). The CDR3 spans 15 residues. Germline CDR1 reads ENHRY; CDR2 reads SYGVKD. The V end lost 0 bases, the J end lost 3 bases, and 11 bases lay between the germline ends. CDR3 DNA: TGTGCCATCAGTGAGTCTGGGGCAGGTGAAGAGACCCAGTACTTC. Residues: CAISESGAGEETQYF.

This clone was detected only once. This chain joins TRBV18 and TRBJ2-7, with 9 bases identical to TRBD2. Germline-derived CDR1 and CDR2 are KGHSH and LQKENI. V lost 2 bases, J lost 5 bases, and 10 bases stayed unmatched. There are 16 residues in the CDR3. CDR3 protein: CASSPALAGGPHEQYF. CDR3 coding DNA: TGTGCCAGCTCACCAGCCTTGGCGGGAGGGCCTCACGAGCAGTACTTC.

V is TRBV25-1 and J is TRBJ1-2; 10 nucleotides agree with TRBD1. Germline trimming cut 4 bases from V and 2 bases from J; bases unmatched to any gene: 7. The germline V gene has CDR1 MGHDK and CDR2 SYGVNS. The CDR3 covers 16 residues. The CDR3 loop is CASSAALGQGNYGYTF. CDR3 nucleotide sequence: TGTGCCAGCAGTGCGGCCCTGGGACAGGGGAACTATGGCTACACCTTC.

The V and J genes are TRBV7-9 and TRBJ2-1; TRBD2 matches 11 bases. J was trimmed by 5 bases and V by 5 bases; bases with no gene match: 8. Germline V CDR1 and CDR2: SEHNR, FQNEAQ (reference sequence). The CDR3 spans 16 residues. The CDR3 is CASSTPGLADDNEQFF. Written as DNA, the CDR3 is TGTGCCAGCAGCACTCCGGGACTAGCGGATGACAATGAGCAGTTCTTC.

This clone was picked up one time. The chain recombines TRBV5-1 with TRBJ2-2; D is unclear. Trimming stripped 4 bases from V and 5 bases from J, with 9 bases between. CDR3 size: 13 residues. Germline lookup yields CDR1 SGHRS and CDR2 YFSETQ. The CDR3 DNA follows: TGCGCCAGCAGCCGAGACTCGACCGGGGAGCTGTTTTTT. Its translation is CASSRDSTGELFF.

The chain is built from TRBV5-1 and TRBJ2-1; D might be TRBD1 (6 bases). The V and J ends lost 1 base and 0 bases respectively, with 17 bases between them. The CDR3 covers 18 residues. Per the germline V gene, CDR1 is SGHRS and CDR2 is YFSETQ. The CDR3 bases are TGCGCCAGCAGCTTGCGGCCACAGGGTCCGAGCTCCTACAATGAGCAGTTCTTC. Translated: CASSLRPQGPSSYNEQFF.

This clone was observed a handful of times. CDR3 protein: CASSLDPSNEQFF. The DNA for the CDR3 is TGCGCCAGCAGCTTGGATCCTAGCAATGAGCAGTTCTTC. This rearrangement joins TRBV5-1 to TRBJ2-1; no definite D call. The germline V gene encodes CDR1 SGHRS and CDR2 YFSETQ. Trimming stripped 0 bases from V and 6 bases from J, with 7 bases between. This CDR3 region has 13 residues.

This clone has just one count. The rearrangement joins TRBV4-1 to TRBJ1-2; a possible D gene is TRBD1 (6 bases). This CDR3 comprises 14 residues. V lost 0 bases to trimming and J lost 2 bases, with 7 bases between them. CDR1 and CDR2 from the germline V gene are MGHRA and YSYEKL. CDR3 amino acids: CASSQETGNYGYTF. The CDR3 DNA follows: TGCGCCAGCAGCCAAGAAACAGGGAACTATGGCTACACCTTC.

V is TRBV5-1 and J is TRBJ2-3; D remains unclear. CDR3 length: 12 amino acids. Between the trimmed V and J ends, which lost 3 bases and 6 bases, there was a span of 8 bases. Germline-derived CDR1 and CDR2 are SGHRS and YFSETQ. CDR3 protein: CASSSTEDTQYF. The CDR3 region has the DNA TGCGCCAGCAGCTCCACGGAGGATACGCAGTATTTT.